These 2 T cell receptor beta chains were all obtained from the same sample, sequenced in a study of blood T cell repertoires in COVID-19. Data came from immunoSEQ multiplex PCR; TCRdb stores just in-frame clones and leaves some out. The sample carries 300,000 to 350,000 clones, 80% to 90% recorded once. Sequencing was carried out using peripheral blood. The receptors stem from a young man with active or convalescent COVID-19.

This chain connects TRBV7-3 to TRBJ2-3, with D uncertain. Trimming left V 5 bases short and J 3 bases short, with 12 bases between. Germline CDR1 SGHTA, CDR2 FQGTGA. The CDR3 spans 14 residues. The CDR3 reads CASSPRQVTDTQYF. The DNA for the CDR3 is TGTGCCAGCAGCCCTCGACAAGTTACAGATACGCAGTATTTT.

This rearrangement joins TRBV5-6 to TRBJ2-1; D gene unclear. Trimming removed 0 bases at V and 0 bases at J, with 13 bases between. This CDR3 region has 17 residues. In germline, CDR1 is SGHDT, CDR2 YYEEEE. CDR3 sequence reads: CASSLAKSYRSYNEQFF. CDR3 nucleotide sequence: TGTGCCAGCAGCTTGGCCAAGTCCTACCGCTCCTACAATGAGCAGTTCTTC.